This entry lists 20 T cell receptor beta chains sequenced from one sample in a study of regulatory T cells in long-lasting Graves disease. Time point specified: newly diagnosed GD, antithyroid drugs for less than 3 months. Preparation of the TCR library used RNA extracted from PBMCs. Both iRepertoire HTBI primers and Arm-PCR of CDR3 regions were used to build the TCR beta libraries. A single record per CDR3 protein comes from TCRdb applying MiXCR to the multiplex PCR reads. The table shows approximately 390,000 distinct CDR3 sequences, with 15% to 20% occurring only once. A further study also used this sample, focusing on T cells in Graves' hyperthyroidism and ophthalmopathy.

This specimen consisted of peripheral blood mononuclear cells (PBMCs), obtained at new diagnosis, from a patient treated with antithyroid drugs. The source is a woman aged 18-35 years with Graves disease.

The chain is built from TRBV20-1 and TRBJ2-7, with D possibly matching TRBD1 (5 bases). V lost 0 bases to trimming and J lost 9 bases, with 18 bases between them. Germline V lookup: CDR1 DFQATT, CDR2 SNEGSKA (reference sequence). The CDR3 has 14 amino acids. The CDR3 region is CSARDDSTNGGQYF. Here the CDR3 DNA reads TGCAGTGCTAGAGACGACAGCACTAATGGTGGGCAGTACTTC.

The sample holds a few counts of this clonotype. V usage is TRBV12-3 or TRBV12-4 and J usage is TRBJ1-6; D perhaps matches TRBD1 (6 bases). The CDR3 covers 14 residues. V was clipped by 6 bases and J by 10 bases, with 16 bases between them. CDR3 DNA: TGTGCCAGCAGGTCACAGGGACTAGAGTCACCCCTCCACTTT. As protein: CASRSQGLESPLHF.

This clonotype was found once. The CDR3 carries no conserved terminal phenylalanine or tryptophan, so it likely arises from a read error. The chain employs TRBV12-3 or TRBV12-4 and TRBJ2-2; a weak D match, TRBD1 (6 bases). Trimming pared 5 bases from V and 6 bases from J, leaving 10 bases between. The CDR3 spans 13 residues. The CDR3 DNA follows: TGTGCCAGCAGTCCAGGGGATTCCGGGGAGCTGTTTTTA. Translation: CASSPGDSGELFL.

This chain links TRBV25-1 with TRBJ2-5; 7 bases are a match to TRBD1. This CDR3 spans 17 amino acids. Looked up from germline, CDR1 is MGHDK and CDR2 is SYGVNS. V dropped 4 bases and J dropped 5; count of bases not matched to a gene: 16. DNA of the CDR3: TGTGCCAGCAGTGGCCCAAACGAGGGGGCGTCTGGGGAGACCCAGTACTTC. This sequence encodes CASSGPNEGASGETQYF.

CDR3 DNA: TGTGCCAGCAGCTTAGAGGGGGCGGTAGAGCAGTTCTTC. This encodes CASSLEGAVEQFF. This chain uses TRBV7-8 with TRBJ2-1; 7 positions match TRBD1. Germline V gives CDR1 SGHVS, CDR2 FQNEAQ. The ends lost 1 base at V and 10 bases at J; junction bases unmatched: 4. The CDR3 contains 13 residues. Full variable domain (remainder filled in from reference TRBV7-8 and TRBJ2-1): GAGVSQSPRYKVAKRGQDVALRCDPISGHVSLFWYQQALGQGPEFLTYFQNEAQLDKSGLPSDRFFAERPEGSVSTLKIQRTQQEDSAVYLCASSLEGAVEQFFGPGTRLTVL.

Regarding this clonotype: Being one base from a much bigger clone, this may be a read error. The chain recombines TRBV10-1 with TRBJ2-2; D is perhaps TRBD2 (6 bases). The CDR3 runs to 14 residues. Germline-derived CDR1 and CDR2 are WNHNN and SYGVQD (reference sequence). DNA of the CDR3: TGCTCCCCCCGGCGGGGAACCGGTACCGGGGAGCTGTTTTTT. Translation gives CSPRRGTGTGELFF.

V and J are TRBV6-1 and TRBJ2-7; TRBD2 agrees at 14 bases. The CDR3 runs to 15 residues. With V trimmed by 4 bases and J by 6 bases, 5 bases remained unmatched. Germline V gene sequence: CDR1 MNHNS, CDR2 SASEGT. The chain's CDR3 is CASSATSGGASEQYF. As DNA, the CDR3 is TGTGCCAGCAGTGCGACTAGCGGGGGGGCCTCCGAGCAGTACTTC.

This clonotype was recorded many times. V gene TRBV6-1 combines with J gene TRBJ2-2, with TRBD2 identical over 11 bases. The V gene end was trimmed by 8 bases and the J gene end by 4 bases; junction bases not matched to a gene: 6. CDR1 and CDR2 from the germline V gene are MNHNS and SASEGT. This CDR3 is 15 amino acids long. The CDR3 here is CASRISGRGTGELFF. CDR3 bases: TGTGCCAGCCGAATTAGCGGGAGGGGCACCGGGGAGCTGTTTTTT.

A few counts support this clonotype. This rearrangement joins TRBV20-1 to TRBJ2-7, with 12 bases aligning to TRBD2. J lost 6 bases, V lost 5 bases, and 8 bases had no gene match. There are 14 residues in the CDR3. Germline CDR1 DFQATT, CDR2 SNEGSKA (reference sequence). CDR3: CSASRLAGEVEQYF. For the CDR3, the DNA is TGCAGTGCTTCCCGACTAGCGGGAGAAGTCGAGCAGTACTTC.

At least ten counts were recorded for this clonotype. A read error may be the cause here, since a much bigger clone is one base away. V and J are TRBV10-3 and TRBJ2-1; 11 positions match TRBD2. Germline loops: CDR1 ENHRY, CDR2 SYGVKD. The V gene end was trimmed by 6 bases and the J gene end by 3 bases; junction bases not matched to a gene: 4. The CDR3 is 15 residues long. The CDR3 bases are TGTGCCATCAGCCCCGGGACTAGCGGCTACAATGAGCAGTTCTTC. Its protein product is CAISPGTSGYNEQFF.

This clonotype was seen ten or more times. This sequence joins TRBV30 and TRBJ1-2; the D is unclear. Germline loops: CDR1 GTSNPN, CDR2 SVGIG (reference sequence). The CDR3 covers 13 residues. Trimming cost V 0 bases and J 4 bases, with 9 bases left between them. For the CDR3, the DNA is TGTGCCTGGAGTGTGCTGGGATTCTATGGCTACACCTTC. This gives the protein CAWSVLGFYGYTF.

V is TRBV15 and J is TRBJ2-5; D gene unclear. The V end was cut by 0 bases, the J end by 6 bases, with 8 bases between. Germline-derived CDR1 and CDR2 are LNHNV and YYDKDF (reference sequence). CDR3 size: 13 residues. The CDR3 DNA reads as TGTGCCACCAGCAGAGAACGCAGAAAGACCCAGTACTTC. Its translation: CATSRERRKTQYF.

This clonotype has just one count. A read error may be the cause here, since a much bigger clone is one base away. CDR3 region: CASGRTEKAYEQYF. CDR3 nucleotide sequence: TGTGCCAGCGGCCGAACAGAAAAAGCCTACGAGCAGTACTTC. The chain combines TRBV7-2 with TRBJ2-7; unclear D gene. Germline V lookup: CDR1 SGHTA, CDR2 FQGNSA. Trimming left V 8 bases short and J 2 bases short, with 16 bases between. The CDR3 consists of 14 residues.

This chain joins TRBV6-1 and TRBJ2-2; TRBD1 agrees at 7 bases. From germline, CDR1 is MNHNS and CDR2 SASEGT. This CDR3 is 15 amino acids long. J lost 6 bases, V lost 3 bases, and 7 bases had no gene match. The DNA for the CDR3 is TGTGCCAGCAGTGACCCTACGACAGGGCCCGGGGAGCTGTTTTTT. Protein sequence: CASSDPTTGPGELFF.

The genes are TRBV6-1 and TRBJ2-3, with 16 nucleotides matching TRBD2. Per the germline V gene, CDR1 is MNHNS and CDR2 is SASEGT. The CDR3 totals 16 residues. Losses at the gene ends were 6 bases for V and 4 bases for J; bases not matched to a gene: 4. Here the CDR3 DNA reads TGTGCCAGCAGGACCGGGACTAGCGGGGGGGCAGATACGCAGTATTTT. Translation: CASRTGTSGGADTQYF.

This clonotype was seen a few times. One end of the junction varies from germline; a read error may be responsible. The chain carries TRBV6-2 or TRBV6-3 and TRBJ2-7; 8 positions agree with TRBD1. Germline V gene sequence: CDR1 MNHEY, CDR2 SVGEGT. This CDR3 has 16 amino acids. The CDR3 DNA reads as TGCGCCAGCAGCCCCGTCGACAGGGGAAGGTCCTACGAGCAGTACTTC. This encodes CASSPVDRGRSYEQYF.

This clonotype has ten or more counts. The chain joins TRBV5-1 to TRBJ2-3; 10 bases match TRBD2. CDR3 length equals 17 residues. V was pared by 4 bases and J by 4 bases, with 12 bases of the junction left unmatched. Germline V gene lookup returns CDR1 SGHRS and CDR2 YFSETQ. In DNA form, the CDR3 reads TGCGCCAGCAGCCCGGAGGGTCTAGCGGGAGTTCCAGATACGCAGTATTTT. It yields the protein CASSPEGLAGVPDTQYF.

This clonotype was seen at least ten times. The rearrangement joins TRBV2 to TRBJ2-1, with TRBD1 identical over 7 bases. Near its end, the DNA agrees better with TRBJ2-5, so the J call may be wrong. In germline, CDR1 is SNHLY, CDR2 FYNNEI. The CDR3 runs 14 residues. The CDR3 here is CASMANRGRETQYF. The CDR3 DNA reads TGTGCCAGCATGGCGAACAGGGGCCGGGAGACCCAGTACTTC.

This clonotype was picked up many times. An end of the junction does not agree with germline; a read error may underlie this. V gene TRBV5-1 combines with J gene TRBJ2-7; D uncertain. The germline V gene has CDR1 SGHRS and CDR2 YFSETQ. The CDR3 extends over 14 amino acids. The CDR3 region has the DNA TGTGCCAGCAGCTTAGGTGGGGTGACCTACGAGCAGTACTTC. Translating gives CASSLGGVTYEQYF.

This clonotype was recorded many times. The V gene is TRBV6-1, the J gene TRBJ2-7; D is possibly TRBD1 or TRBD2 (5 bases each). Germline CDR1 is MNHNS and CDR2 is SASEGT. This CDR3 has 16 residues. V was shortened by 5 bases and J by 0 bases, with 17 bases between the two germline ends. The CDR3 DNA follows: TGTGCCAGCAGTATTAACGGGGACGTCAGCTCCTACGAGCAGTACTTC. It encodes CASSINGDVSSYEQYF.